This T cell receptor (beta chain) was profiled in a study of beta chain features in type 1 diabetes. Across the whole study: Healthy donors resembled patients in age, gender and cell yields.

Regarding the study as a whole: The naive, central memory and Treg TCRB repertoires looked more alike in patients than they did in healthy donors. Whether TCRB rearrangement is influenced by HLA type was left unresolved in this analysis.

Populations isolated by sorting all had purity greater than 98%. A word on this clone: The antigen is undetermined.

Expressed TCRB transcripts were sequenced, since all the RNA that had been isolated was reverse transcribed. Here immunoSEQ multiplex PCR was the method, and the copy in TCRdb shows in-frame clones only, minus some. Of 970,000 or so clones in the sample, roughly 16% were seen once. Deletions cut 2 bases from V and 0 bases from J, with 9 bases between. Germline CDR1 SGDLS, CDR2 YYNGEE. The CDR3 runs 15 residues. The chain joins TRBV9 to TRBJ2-1; possibly TRBD1 for D (6 bases). The specimen sequenced was naive CD4+ T cells from blood. This receptor was taken from a woman under 30 in good health. CDR3 residues: CASSVEGDSYNEQFF. CDR3 coding DNA: TGTGCCAGCAGCGTCGAGGGGGACTCCTACAATGAGCAGTTCTTC. Full variable domain (rest looked up from reference TRBV9 and TRBJ2-1): DSGVTQTPKHLITATGQRVTLRCSPRSGDLSVYWYQQSLDQGLQFLIQYYNGEERAKGNILERFSAQQFPDLHSELNLSSLELGDSALYFCASSVEGDSYNEQFFGPGTRLTVL.